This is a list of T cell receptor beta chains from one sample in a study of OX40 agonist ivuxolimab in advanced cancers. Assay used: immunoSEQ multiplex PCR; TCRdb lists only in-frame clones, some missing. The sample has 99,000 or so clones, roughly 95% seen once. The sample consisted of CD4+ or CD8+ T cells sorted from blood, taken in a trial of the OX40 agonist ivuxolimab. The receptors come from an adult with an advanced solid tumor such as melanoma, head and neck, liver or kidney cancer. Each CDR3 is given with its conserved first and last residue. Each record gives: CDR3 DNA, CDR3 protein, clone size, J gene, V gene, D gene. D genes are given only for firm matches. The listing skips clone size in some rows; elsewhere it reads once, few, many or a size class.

TGTGCCAGCAGCTTATCTAGGGTTGCGTACGAGCAGTACTTC	CASSLSRVAYEQYF	NA	TRBJ2-7	TRBV7-2	NA
TGCGCCAGCAGCTTGTCACCCCAGGGGGCCTCCGCTACTGGGGCCAACGTCCTGACTTTC	CASSLSPQGASATGANVLTF	NA	TRBJ2-6	TRBV5-1	TRBD1
TGTGCCAGCAGCCAACGGGGGGCGCTTGGAAACACCATATATTTT	CASSQRGALGNTIYF	NA	TRBJ1-3	TRBV7-9	NA
TGTGCCAGCTCACCGACGGCCGATAATTCACCCCTCCACTTT	CASSPTADNSPLHF	NA	TRBJ1-6	TRBV18	NA
TGTGCCAGCAGTCCCCGGGAGGGACGAGGGCGGAACACTGAAGCTTTCTTT	CASSPREGRGRNTEAFF	NA	TRBJ1-1	TRBV27	NA
TGCGCCAGCAGCTTGCGGCTAGCCGGAGGAGAGACCCAGTACTTC	CASSLRLAGGETQYF	NA	TRBJ2-5	TRBV5-1	NA
TGTGCCAGTAGTATCCCCTCATACAATGAGCAGTTCTTC	CASSIPSYNEQFF	NA	TRBJ2-1	TRBV19	NA
TGTGCCAGCAGAACCGGACAGTCAAATCAGCCCCAGCATTTT	CASRTGQSNQPQHF	NA	TRBJ1-5	TRBV6-6	NA
TGCGCCAGCAGCCAAGGTGGGGCAGGGGTATCCGCCAAAAACATTCAGTACTTC	CASSQGGAGVSAKNIQYF	NA	TRBJ2-4	TRBV4-3	NA
TGTGCCAGTCATAGGCATGCTTGGACACCCTACGAGCAGTACTTC	CASHRHAWTPYEQYF	NA	TRBJ2-7	TRBV19	NA
TGCGCCAGCAGCCAAGGGGGACTAGCCACCTACAATGAGCAGTTCTTC	CASSQGGLATYNEQFF	NA	TRBJ2-1	TRBV4-3	TRBD2
TGTGCCAGCAGCGTAGGCCCCGCAGGCCGAACCTACGAGCAGTACTTC	CASSVGPAGRTYEQYF	NA	TRBJ2-7	TRBV9	NA
TGTGCCAGCCTACGGGACCTCGCAGATACGCAGTATTTT	CASLRDLADTQYF	once	TRBJ2-3	TRBV7-2	NA
TGTGCCAGCTTCGATGGGGGGGTGGGGCCGTATGGCTACACCTTC	CASFDGGVGPYGYTF	NA	TRBJ1-2	TRBV27	NA
TGTGCCAGCAGCTTAGCCGGGACTGACGCCTACAATGAGCAGTTCTTC	CASSLAGTDAYNEQFF	NA	TRBJ2-1	TRBV7-2	NA
TGTGCCAGCTCACCACCGGGACTATTCACCGGGGAGCTGTTTTTT	CASSPPGLFTGELFF	NA	TRBJ2-2	TRBV18	TRBD2
TGTGCCAGCACCCCCGGCGAAACGGGGAACACTGAAGCTTTCTTT	CASTPGETGNTEAFF	NA	TRBJ1-1	TRBV25-1	NA
TGTGCCAGCAGCTTCGGACAGGGCAATCAGCCCCAGCATTTT	CASSFGQGNQPQHF	few	TRBJ1-5	TRBV5-5	TRBD1
TGTGCCAGCACCAGAGGAGGCGTCCACGAGCAGTACTTC	CASTRGGVHEQYF	NA	TRBJ2-7	TRBV6-6	NA
TGTGCCAGCAGACAGGGAGGAGCTTTCTTT	CASRQGGAFF	few	TRBJ1-1	TRBV19	TRBD1
TGTGCCAGCAGGCTACAAGGGGGAGAGACCCAGTACTTC	CASRLQGGETQYF	NA	TRBJ2-5	TRBV28	NA
TGTGCCAGCTCACCAAGCGGCTCAGAGACCCAGTACTTC	CASSPSGSETQYF	NA	TRBJ2-5	TRBV18	NA